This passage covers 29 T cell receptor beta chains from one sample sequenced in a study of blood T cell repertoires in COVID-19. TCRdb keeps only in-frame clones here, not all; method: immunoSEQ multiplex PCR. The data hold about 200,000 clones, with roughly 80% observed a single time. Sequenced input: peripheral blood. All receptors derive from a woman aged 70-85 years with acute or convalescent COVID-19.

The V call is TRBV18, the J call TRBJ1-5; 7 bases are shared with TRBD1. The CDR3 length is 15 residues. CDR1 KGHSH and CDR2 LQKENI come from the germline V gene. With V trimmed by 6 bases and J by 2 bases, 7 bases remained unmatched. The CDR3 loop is CASSSTGVGNQPQHF. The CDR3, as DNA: TGTGCCAGCTCGTCTACAGGGGTCGGCAATCAGCCCCAGCATTTT.

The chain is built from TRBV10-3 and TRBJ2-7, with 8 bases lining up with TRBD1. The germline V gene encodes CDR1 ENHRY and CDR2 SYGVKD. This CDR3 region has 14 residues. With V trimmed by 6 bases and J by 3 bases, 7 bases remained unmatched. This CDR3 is CAIRRTGKGYEQYF. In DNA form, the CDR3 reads TGTGCCATCAGGCGGACAGGGAAGGGCTACGAGCAGTACTTC.

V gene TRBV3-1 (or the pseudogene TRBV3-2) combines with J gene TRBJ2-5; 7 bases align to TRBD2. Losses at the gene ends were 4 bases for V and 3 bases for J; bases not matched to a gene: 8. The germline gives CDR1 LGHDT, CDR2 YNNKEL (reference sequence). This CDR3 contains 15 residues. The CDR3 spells CASSRPGGGEETQYF. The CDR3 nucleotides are TGTGCCAGCAGCCGTCCGGGGGGTGGCGAAGAGACCCAGTACTTC.

The CDR3 is CASSQASGTIDTQYF. In nucleotides, the CDR3 is TGTGCCAGCAGCCAGGCTAGCGGGACCATAGATACGCAGTATTTT. The chain couples TRBV3-1 (or the pseudogene TRBV3-2) to TRBJ2-3; 9 bases map to TRBD2. Germline values: CDR1 LGHDT, CDR2 YNNKEL (reference sequence). This CDR3 has 15 amino acids. With 3 bases clipped from V and 5 bases from J, the junction kept 6 bases outside the gene matches.

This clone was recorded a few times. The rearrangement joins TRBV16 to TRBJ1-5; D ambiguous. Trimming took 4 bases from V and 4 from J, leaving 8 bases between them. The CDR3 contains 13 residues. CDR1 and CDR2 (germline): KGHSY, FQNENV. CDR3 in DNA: TGTGCCAGCAGCCGGACGGGAAATCAGCCCCAGCATTTT. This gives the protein CASSRTGNQPQHF.

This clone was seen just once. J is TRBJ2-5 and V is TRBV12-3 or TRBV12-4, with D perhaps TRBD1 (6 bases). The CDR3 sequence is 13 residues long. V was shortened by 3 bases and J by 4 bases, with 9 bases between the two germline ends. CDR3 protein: CASSFTRGETQYF. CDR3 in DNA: TGTGCCAGCAGTTTCACCAGGGGAGAGACCCAGTACTTC.

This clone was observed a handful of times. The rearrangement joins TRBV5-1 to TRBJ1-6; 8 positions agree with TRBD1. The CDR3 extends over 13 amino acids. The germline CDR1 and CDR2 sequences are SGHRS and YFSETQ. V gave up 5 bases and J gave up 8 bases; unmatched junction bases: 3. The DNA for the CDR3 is TGCGCCAGCAGAGACAGGGGAGATTCACCCCTCCACTTT. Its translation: CASRDRGDSPLHF.

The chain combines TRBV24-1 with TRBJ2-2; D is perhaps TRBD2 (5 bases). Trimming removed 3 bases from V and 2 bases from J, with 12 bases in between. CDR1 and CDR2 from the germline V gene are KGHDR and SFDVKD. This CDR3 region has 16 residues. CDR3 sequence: CATSDPREGNTGELFF. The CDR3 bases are TGTGCCACCAGTGATCCCAGAGAGGGCAACACCGGGGAGCTGTTTTTT.

In DNA, the CDR3 is TGTGCCAGCAGTTTATTTTGGGCCGGGGGTAGGTCACCCCTCCACTTT. Amino acids: CASSLFWAGGRSPLHF. The chain joins TRBV27 to TRBJ1-6; D is perhaps TRBD1 (5 bases). V was pared by 1 base and J by 10 bases, with 17 bases between. The CDR3 is made up of 16 amino acids. Germline values: CDR1 MNHEY, CDR2 SMNVEV (reference sequence).

The CDR3 DNA is TGTGCCAGCAGCTTAGGAGAGGGAGATACGCAGTATTTT. Its translation is CASSLGEGDTQYF. The J gene is TRBJ2-3, the V gene TRBV7-9; maybe TRBD2 (5 bases). CDR3 length equals 13 residues. CDR1 and CDR2 (germline): SEHNR, FQNEAQ (reference sequence). Trimming shortened V by 1 base and J by 5 bases, and 7 bases separated the two germline ends.

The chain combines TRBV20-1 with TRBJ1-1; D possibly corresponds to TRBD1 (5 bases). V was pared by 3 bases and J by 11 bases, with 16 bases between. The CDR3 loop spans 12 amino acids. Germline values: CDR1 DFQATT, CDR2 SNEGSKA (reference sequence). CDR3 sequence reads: CSASRTRILAFF. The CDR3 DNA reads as TGCAGTGCTAGTCGGACAAGGATATTGGCTTTCTTT.

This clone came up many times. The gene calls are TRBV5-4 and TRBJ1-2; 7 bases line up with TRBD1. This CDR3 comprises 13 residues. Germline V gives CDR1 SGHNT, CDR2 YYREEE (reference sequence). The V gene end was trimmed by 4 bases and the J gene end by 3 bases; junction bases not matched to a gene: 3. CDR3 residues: CASSAGTDYGYTF. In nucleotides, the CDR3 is TGTGCCAGCAGCGCCGGGACAGACTATGGCTACACCTTC.

The CDR3 here is CASSPGPGQGSNEQFF. CDR3 in DNA: TGCGCCAGCAGCCCTGGACCGGGACAGGGTTCCAATGAGCAGTTCTTC. The chain combines TRBV5-1 with TRBJ2-1, with 9 bases matching TRBD1. Germline-derived CDR1 and CDR2 are SGHRS and YFSETQ. The V and J ends lost 4 bases and 6 bases, in that order; junction bases with no gene match: 11. The CDR3 extends over 16 amino acids.

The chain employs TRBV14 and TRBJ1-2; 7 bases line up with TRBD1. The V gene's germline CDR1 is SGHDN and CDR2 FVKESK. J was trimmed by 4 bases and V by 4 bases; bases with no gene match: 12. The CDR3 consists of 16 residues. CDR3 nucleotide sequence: TGTGCCAGCAGCCCGGAGGGGGCGCTTGCCCTCTATGGCTACACCTTC. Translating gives CASSPEGALALYGYTF.

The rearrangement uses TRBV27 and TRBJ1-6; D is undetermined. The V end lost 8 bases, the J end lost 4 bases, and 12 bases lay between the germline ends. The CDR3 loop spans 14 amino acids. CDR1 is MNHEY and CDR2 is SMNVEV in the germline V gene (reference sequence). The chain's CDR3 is CASGPGEYNSPLHF. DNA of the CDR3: TGTGCCAGCGGGCCGGGAGAGTATAATTCACCCCTCCACTTT.

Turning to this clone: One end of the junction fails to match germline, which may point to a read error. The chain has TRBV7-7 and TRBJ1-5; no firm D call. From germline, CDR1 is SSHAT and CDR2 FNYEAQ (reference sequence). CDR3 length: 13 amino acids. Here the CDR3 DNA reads TGTGCTAGCAGCTTAGCGTACAATCAGCCCCAGCATTTT. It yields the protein CASSLAYNQPQHF.

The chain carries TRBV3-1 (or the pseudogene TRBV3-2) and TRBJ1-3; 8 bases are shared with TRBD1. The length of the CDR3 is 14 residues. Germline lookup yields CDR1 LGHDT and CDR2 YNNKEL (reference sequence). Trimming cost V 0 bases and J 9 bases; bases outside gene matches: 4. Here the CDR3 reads CASSQEWTGTTIYF. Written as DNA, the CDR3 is TGTGCCAGCAGCCAAGAATGGACAGGGACCACCATATATTTT.

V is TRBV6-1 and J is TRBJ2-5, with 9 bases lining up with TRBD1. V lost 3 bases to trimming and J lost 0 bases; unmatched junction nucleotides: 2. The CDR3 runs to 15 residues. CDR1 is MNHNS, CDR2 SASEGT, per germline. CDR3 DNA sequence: TGTGCCAGCAGTGACGGACAGGGGTACCAAGAGACCCAGTACTTC. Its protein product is CASSDGQGYQETQYF.

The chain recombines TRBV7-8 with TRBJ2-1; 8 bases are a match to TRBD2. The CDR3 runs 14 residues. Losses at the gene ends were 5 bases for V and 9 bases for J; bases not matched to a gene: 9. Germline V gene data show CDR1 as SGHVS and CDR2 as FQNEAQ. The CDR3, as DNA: TGTGCCAGCAGCGAGACTAGCGTTGTGGGTGAGCAGTTCTTC. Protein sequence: CASSETSVVGEQFF.

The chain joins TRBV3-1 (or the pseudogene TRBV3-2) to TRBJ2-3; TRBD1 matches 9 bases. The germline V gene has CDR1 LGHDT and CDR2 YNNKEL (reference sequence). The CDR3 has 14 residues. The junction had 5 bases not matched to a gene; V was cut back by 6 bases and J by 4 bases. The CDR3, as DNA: TGTGCCAGCAGGAGGACAGGGGAAGCAGATACGCAGTATTTT. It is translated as CASRRTGEADTQYF.

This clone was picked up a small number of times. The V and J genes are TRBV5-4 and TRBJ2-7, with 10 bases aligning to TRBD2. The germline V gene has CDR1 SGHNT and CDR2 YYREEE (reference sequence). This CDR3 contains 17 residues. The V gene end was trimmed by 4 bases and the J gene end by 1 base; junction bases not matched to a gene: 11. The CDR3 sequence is CASSHGPAGGLSYEQYF. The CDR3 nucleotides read TGTGCCAGCAGCCATGGCCCAGCGGGAGGGCTTTCCTACGAGCAGTACTTC.

The CDR3 DNA sequence: TGTGCCAGTAGTCCGGACAGAGACTATGGCTACACCTTC. Translation: CASSPDRDYGYTF. J is TRBJ1-2 and V is TRBV19; D possibly corresponds to TRBD1 (6 bases). This CDR3 comprises 13 residues. Germline lookup yields CDR1 LNHDA and CDR2 SQIVND (reference sequence). V was clipped by 5 bases and J by 3 bases, with 10 bases between them.

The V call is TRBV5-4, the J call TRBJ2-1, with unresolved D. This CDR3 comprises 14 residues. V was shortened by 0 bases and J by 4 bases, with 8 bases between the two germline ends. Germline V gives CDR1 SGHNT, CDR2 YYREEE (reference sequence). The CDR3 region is CASSLEAGYNEQFF. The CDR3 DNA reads TGTGCCAGCAGCTTGGAGGCCGGGTACAATGAGCAGTTCTTC. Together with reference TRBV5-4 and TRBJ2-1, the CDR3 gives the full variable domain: ETGVTQSPTHLIKTRGQQVTLRCSSQSGHNTVSWYQQALGQGPQFIFQYYREEENGRGNFPPRFSGLQFPNYSSELNVNALELDDSALYLCASSLEAGYNEQFFGPGTRLTVL.

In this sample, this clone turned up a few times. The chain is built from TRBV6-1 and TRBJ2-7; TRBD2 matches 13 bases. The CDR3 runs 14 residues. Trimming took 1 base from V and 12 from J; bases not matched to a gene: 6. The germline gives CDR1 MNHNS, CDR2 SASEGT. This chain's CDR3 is CASSEEGLAGPVYF. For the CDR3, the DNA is TGTGCCAGCAGTGAAGAGGGACTAGCGGGACCCGTGTACTTC.

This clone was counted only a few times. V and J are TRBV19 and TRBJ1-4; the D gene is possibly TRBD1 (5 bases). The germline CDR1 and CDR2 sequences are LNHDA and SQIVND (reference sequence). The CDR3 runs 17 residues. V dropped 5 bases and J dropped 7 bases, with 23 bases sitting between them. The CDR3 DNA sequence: TGTGCCAGTAGTGTCGACAGCTCCCTTGCAACTCGTGAAAAACTGTTTTTT. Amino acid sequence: CASSVDSSLATREKLFF.

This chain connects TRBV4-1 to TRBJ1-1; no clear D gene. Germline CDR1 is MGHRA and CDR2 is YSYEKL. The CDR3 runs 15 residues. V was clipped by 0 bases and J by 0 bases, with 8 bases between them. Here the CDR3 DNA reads TGCGCCAGCAGCCAAGAGATACTACTGAACACTGAAGCTTTCTTT. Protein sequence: CASSQEILLNTEAFF.

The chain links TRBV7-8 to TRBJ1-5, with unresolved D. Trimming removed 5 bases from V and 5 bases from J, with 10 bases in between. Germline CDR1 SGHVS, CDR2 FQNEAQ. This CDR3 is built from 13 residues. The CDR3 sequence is CASSPERDQPQHF. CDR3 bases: TGTGCCAGCAGCCCAGAGAGGGATCAGCCCCAGCATTTT.

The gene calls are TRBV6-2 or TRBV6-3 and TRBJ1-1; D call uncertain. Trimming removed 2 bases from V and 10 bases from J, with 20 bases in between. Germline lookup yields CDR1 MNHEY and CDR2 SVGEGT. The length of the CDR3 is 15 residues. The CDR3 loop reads CASSYGRRAASGAFF. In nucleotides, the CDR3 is TGTGCCAGCAGTTACGGGAGGAGGGCCGCCTCGGGAGCTTTCTTT.

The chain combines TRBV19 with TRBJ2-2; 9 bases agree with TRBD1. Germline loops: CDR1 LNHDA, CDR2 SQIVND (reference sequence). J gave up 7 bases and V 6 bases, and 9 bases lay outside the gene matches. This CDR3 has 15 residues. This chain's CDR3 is CASSGQGSLDGELFF. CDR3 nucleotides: TGTGCCAGTAGCGGACAGGGGTCCCTGGACGGGGAGCTGTTTTTT. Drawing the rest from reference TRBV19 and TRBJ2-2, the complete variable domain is DGGITQSPKYLFRKEGQNVTLSCEQNLNHDAMYWYRQDPGQGLRLIYYSQIVNDFQKGDIAEGYSVSREKKESFPLTVTSAQKNPTAFYLCASSGQGSLDGELFFGEGSRLTVL.